This passage covers 10 T cell receptor beta chains from one sample sequenced in a study of neoadjuvant anti-PD-1 for oral cavity cancer. The table came from immunoSEQ multiplex PCR; TCRdb's copy has only in-frame clones and leaves some out. The repertoire holds 15,000 or so clones, with 60% to 75% as singletons. As for time point: after neoadjuvant nivolumab, at surgical resection. Source: PBMCs, taken after nivolumab (anti-PD-1) treatment. The receptors come from a person between 35 and 79 years old with oral cavity squamous cell carcinoma.

This clone is large in the sample. This CDR3 reads CASSVGGRNTIYF. CDR3 coding DNA: TGTGCCAGCAGCGTAGGGGGGCGAAACACCATATATTTT. The chain employs TRBV9 and TRBJ1-3; D might be TRBD1 (6 bases). The V gene lost 0 bases and the J gene lost 5 bases, with 6 bases spanning the gap. The CDR3 extends over 13 amino acids. Germline values: CDR1 SGDLS, CDR2 YYNGEE.

This clone turned up a few times. The chain couples TRBV6-5 to TRBJ1-3, with D possibly matching TRBD1 (5 bases). There are 14 residues in the CDR3. Between the trimmed V and J ends, which lost 6 bases and 1 base, there was a span of 10 bases. CDR1 and CDR2 (germline): MNHEY, SVGAGI. CDR3 nucleotide sequence: TGTGCCAGCAGACTACAGGTTTCTGGAAACACCATATATTTT. This codes for CASRLQVSGNTIYF.

This chain joins TRBV19 and TRBJ2-7, with TRBD2 as a possible D gene (6 bases). The ends were cut back, 10 bases at V and 0 bases at J, with 13 bases in the middle. Germline V lookup: CDR1 LNHDA, CDR2 SQIVND (reference sequence). CDR3 length: 13 amino acids. This CDR3 is CATWGGGSYEQYF. The CDR3 nucleotides are TGTGCCACGTGGGGAGGAGGCTCCTACGAGCAGTACTTC.

This chain connects TRBV6-6 to TRBJ2-1; D call uncertain. Germline loops: CDR1 MNHNY, CDR2 SVGAGI (reference sequence). V was trimmed by 6 bases and J by 5 bases, leaving 17 bases between them. CDR3 length: 15 amino acids. This CDR3 is CASSPHDGLNNEQFF. CDR3 DNA sequence: TGTGCCAGCAGCCCCCACGACGGGCTCAACAATGAGCAGTTCTTC.

The table lists this clone with a few counts. The chain uses TRBV27 and TRBJ2-7; no clear D gene. CDR3 length: 14 amino acids. Germline CDR1 MNHEY, CDR2 SMNVEV (reference sequence). V was pared by 6 bases and J by 6 bases, with 18 bases between. The CDR3 sequence: CASSPWTAPAEQYF. The CDR3 nucleotides read TGTGCCAGCAGCCCCTGGACGGCCCCCGCCGAGCAGTACTTC.

This clone was picked up a small number of times. The chain has TRBV6-5 and TRBJ1-2; D may be TRBD1 (6 bases). The CDR3 is 15 amino acids. Germline V gives CDR1 MNHEY, CDR2 SVGAGI. V lost 4 bases and J lost 4, with 16 bases in between. CDR3 region: CASSSYRVGSYGYTF. Written as DNA, the CDR3 is TGTGCCAGCAGTTCTTACAGGGTCGGGAGCTATGGCTACACCTTC.

The rearrangement links TRBV18 to TRBJ1-2; D is undetermined. CDR3 length equals 13 residues. Trimming stripped 3 bases from V and 6 bases from J, with 11 bases between. Germline CDR1 reads KGHSH; CDR2 reads LQKENI. The DNA of the CDR3 is TGTGCCAGCTCACCGCCGGGTCGGGATGGCTACACCTTC. It codes for CASSPPGRDGYTF. Variable domain in full (rest from reference TRBV18 and TRBJ1-2): NAGVMQNPRHLVRRRGQEARLRCSPMKGHSHVYWYRQLPEEGLKFMVYLQKENIIDESGMPKERFSAEFPKEGPSILRIQQVVRGDSAAYFCASSPPGRDGYTFGSGTRLTVV.

The rearrangement joins TRBV9 to TRBJ1-2; D gene unclear. Trimming cost V 5 bases and J 3 bases, with 17 bases left between them. Germline V gene data show CDR1 as SGDLS and CDR2 as YYNGEE. CDR3 size: 15 residues. The CDR3, as DNA: TGTGCCAGCAGTACGACACAAATTACTGACTATGGCTACACCTTC. Amino acid sequence: CASSTTQITDYGYTF.

This chain joins TRBV10-2 and TRBJ1-4; no clear D gene. The CDR3 sequence is 14 residues long. V was pared by 4 bases and J by 3 bases, with 9 bases between. CDR1 is WSHSY, CDR2 SAAADI, per germline. CDR3 loop: CASSGGRSNEKLFF. The CDR3 DNA reads as TGCGCCAGCAGTGGAGGTCGGTCTAATGAAAAACTGTTTTTT.

V and J are TRBV6-5 and TRBJ1-1; a possible D gene is TRBD1 (6 bases). The germline gives CDR1 MNHEY, CDR2 SVGAGI. The CDR3 has 13 amino acids. V gave up 6 bases and J gave up 4 bases, with 12 bases separating them. The CDR3 here is CASRSGVPTEAFF. As DNA, the CDR3 is TGTGCCAGCAGATCAGGGGTCCCCACTGAAGCTTTCTTT.